The 13 T cell receptor beta chains reported below all come from one sample, sequenced in a study of CXCR3-negative and CXCR3-positive naive CD8 T cells. Whole-study findings and limits: The study found more hydrophobic TRB CDR3s in CXCR3-positive naive cells than in CXCR3-negative naive cells.

All TRB cDNA libraries came from 5' RACE performed with UMI labels. Reanalyzing the 5' RACE reads, TCRdb keeps one entry per CDR3 protein, without DNA. The table lists around 60,000 distinct CDR3 sequences, with around 0.8% in the top ten. Their target antigens are unknown. The sequencing input was naive CXCR3+ CD8+ T cells from blood. Subset of the sample: CD45RO-CCR7+CD27+CD95- naive CD8+ T cells expressing CXCR3 (TNR3+). The receptors were gathered from a human donor in good health. Some clones in this sample may be carry-over from other donors' samples.

The chain is built from TRBV27 and TRBJ1-5; TCRdb lists TRBD1, though no DNA is available to test this call. Germline-derived CDR1 and CDR2 are MNHEY and SMNVEV (reference sequence). This CDR3 region has 15 residues. The CDR3: CASSLSPGSSQPQHF.

The chain recombines TRBV7-9 with TRBJ2-7; the D call of TRBD2 rests on TCRdb alone, since no DNA is present to check it. CDR1 and CDR2 from the germline V gene are SEHNR and FQNEAQ (reference sequence). CDR3 length equals 16 residues. The CDR3 sequence: CASSFLTSGGAEEQYF.

The chain combines TRBV6-5 with TRBJ1-1. Germline V lookup: CDR1 MNHEY, CDR2 SVGAGI. The CDR3 runs 14 residues. The chain's CDR3 is CASSSRDINTEAFF.

The chain joins TRBV9 to TRBJ1-1; TCRdb indicates TRBD1, and absent DNA this call remains unverified. The CDR3 loop spans 14 amino acids. CDR1 and CDR2 from the germline V gene are SGDLS and YYNGEE. CDR3: CASSVVGGNTEAFF.

The chain combines TRBV27 with TRBJ2-7. CDR1 MNHEY and CDR2 SMNVEV come from the germline V gene (reference sequence). This CDR3 is built from 13 residues. CDR3 amino acids: CASHSRGSYEQYF.

V is TRBV27 and J is TRBJ2-2; TCRdb indicates TRBD1, and absent DNA this call remains unverified. The germline CDR1 and CDR2 sequences are MNHEY and SMNVEV (reference sequence). The length of the CDR3 is 16 residues. The CDR3 loop reads CASSLGRGGNTGELFF.

This chain joins TRBV4-3 and TRBJ1-2. The germline V gene encodes CDR1 LGHNA and CDR2 YSLEER. The CDR3 has 18 residues. The CDR3 loop is CASSQGTGVLVANYGYTF.

V and J are TRBV7-9 and TRBJ2-1; TCRdb's D call, TRBD2, is unchecked because there is no DNA. CDR3 length: 17 amino acids. Germline CDR1 reads SEHNR; CDR2 reads FQNEAQ (reference sequence). CDR3 sequence: CASSPSGGPTQDNEQFF.

The CDR3 is CASRGRLKAGMKMSQHF. The rearrangement uses TRBV2 and TRBJ1-5. This CDR3 has 17 amino acids. Per germline, CDR1 SNHLY and CDR2 FYNNEI.

CDR3 sequence: CASSYSLESLDYEQYF. This chain connects TRBV6-6 to TRBJ2-7. Germline assignment: CDR1 MNHNY and CDR2 SVGAGI (reference sequence). The length of the CDR3 is 16 residues.

The chain uses TRBV29-1 and TRBJ2-7. This CDR3 region has 12 residues. Germline CDR1 and CDR2: SQVTM and ANQGSEA. CDR3 residues: CSVRRGVYEQYF.

The chain links TRBV24-1 to TRBJ2-7. Per germline, CDR1 KGHDR and CDR2 SFDVKD. The CDR3 contains 12 residues. CDR3 residues: CATSEGNYEQYF.

J is TRBJ2-7 and V is TRBV9; the TCRdb call, TRBD2, lacks DNA for checking. The germline gives CDR1 SGDLS, CDR2 YYNGEE. The CDR3 covers 16 residues. The CDR3 here is CASSDTSGGAYYEQYF.